This is a list of T cell receptor beta chains from one sample in a study of siplizumab effects on memory and regulatory T cells. Sequencing used immunoSEQ multiplex PCR; TCRdb keeps in-frame clones, though not all of them. The data contain about 50,000 clones, roughly nine tenths of them singletons. Specimen: naive CD8+ T cells sorted from blood. Receptors originate from a human donor in good health. The CDR3 runs from the conserved cysteine through the conserved F or W. Each record gives: J gene, CDR3 length, clone size, D gene, V gene, CDR3 protein, CDR3 DNA. The D gene is left open where the match is weak. A clone size is listed for some rows: how often the clone was seen (once, few, many), or a class if it is expanded.

j_call: TRBJ2-1
cdr3_length: 15
clone_size: -
d_call: TRBD1
v_call: TRBV27
cdr3_aa: CASSAPRQGYNEQFF
cdr3_nt: TGTGCCAGCAGTGCGCCCCGACAGGGTTACAATGAGCAGTTCTTC

j_call: TRBJ1-5
cdr3_length: 13
clone_size: few
d_call: -
v_call: TRBV19
cdr3_aa: CASKNYSNQPQHF
cdr3_nt: TGTGCCAGTAAGAACTATAGCAATCAGCCCCAGCATTTT

j_call: TRBJ2-1
cdr3_length: 14
clone_size: -
d_call: -
v_call: TRBV29-1
cdr3_aa: CSGTLANRYNEQFF
cdr3_nt: TGCAGCGGGACTCTAGCGAACCGCTACAATGAGCAGTTCTTC

j_call: TRBJ2-1
cdr3_length: 15
clone_size: -
d_call: -
v_call: TRBV27
cdr3_aa: CASSPLGSTVDEQFF
cdr3_nt: TGTGCCAGCAGTCCCCTCGGGTCTACTGTAGATGAGCAGTTCTTC

j_call: TRBJ2-1
cdr3_length: 16
clone_size: -
d_call: -
v_call: TRBV5-1
cdr3_aa: CASSLVGPSSYNEQFF
cdr3_nt: TGCGCCAGCAGCTTGGTTGGCCCGAGCTCCTACAATGAGCAGTTCTTC

j_call: TRBJ1-6
cdr3_length: 16
clone_size: -
d_call: -
v_call: TRBV4-2
cdr3_aa: CASEPFGGKDNSPLHF
cdr3_nt: TGTGCCAGCGAACCTTTCGGCGGGAAAGATAATTCACCCCTCCACTTT

j_call: TRBJ2-1
cdr3_length: 16
clone_size: once
d_call: TRBD2
v_call: TRBV5-1
cdr3_aa: CASSLLGGLADNEQFF
cdr3_nt: TGCGCCAGCAGCTTACTTGGGGGACTAGCGGACAATGAGCAGTTCTTC

j_call: TRBJ1-5
cdr3_length: 12
clone_size: few
d_call: -
v_call: TRBV19
cdr3_aa: CASSYSNQPQHF
cdr3_nt: TGTGCCAGTAGCTATAGCAATCAGCCCCAGCATTTT

j_call: TRBJ2-1
cdr3_length: 14
clone_size: once
d_call: -
v_call: TRBV19
cdr3_aa: CASSKLAVSNEQFF
cdr3_nt: TGTGCCAGTAGTAAGCTAGCAGTTTCGAATGAGCAGTTCTTC

j_call: TRBJ2-7
cdr3_length: 15
clone_size: -
d_call: -
v_call: TRBV7-9
cdr3_aa: CASSGGQGGSYEQYF
cdr3_nt: TGTGCCAGCAGCGGAGGACAGGGCGGGAGCTACGAGCAGTACTTC

j_call: TRBJ1-2
cdr3_length: 16
clone_size: -
d_call: TRBD1
v_call: TRBV13
cdr3_aa: CASSIPGTANSYGYTF
cdr3_nt: TGTGCCAGCAGCATACCCGGGACAGCTAATTCCTATGGCTACACCTTC

j_call: TRBJ2-5
cdr3_length: 12
clone_size: -
d_call: -
v_call: TRBV27
cdr3_aa: CASSPTPSRLYF
cdr3_nt: TGTGCCAGCAGTCCCACCCCTTCAAGACTTTACTTC

j_call: TRBJ2-7
cdr3_length: 14
clone_size: -
d_call: -
v_call: TRBV5-1
cdr3_aa: CASSLDQYYDEQYF
cdr3_nt: TGCGCCAGCAGCTTGGACCAATACTACGACGAGCAGTACTTC

j_call: TRBJ1-6
cdr3_length: 15
clone_size: -
d_call: -
v_call: TRBV5-6
cdr3_aa: CASSLVPGNNSPLHF
cdr3_nt: TGTGCCAGCAGCTTGGTCCCAGGGAATAATTCACCCCTCCACTTT

j_call: TRBJ2-2
cdr3_length: 13
clone_size: few
d_call: -
v_call: TRBV6-5
cdr3_aa: CASSLLRTGELFF
cdr3_nt: TGTGCCAGCAGCCTCCTCCGTACCGGGGAGCTGTTTTTT

j_call: TRBJ2-5
cdr3_length: 12
clone_size: -
d_call: -
v_call: TRBV27
cdr3_aa: CASQGLGETQYF
cdr3_nt: TGTGCCAGCCAGGGATTGGGAGAGACCCAGTACTTC

j_call: TRBJ2-7
cdr3_length: 16
clone_size: -
d_call: -
v_call: TRBV7-9
cdr3_aa: CASSPSAGRSYYEQYF
cdr3_nt: TGTGCCAGCAGCCCCTCGGCGGGGAGATCCTACTACGAGCAGTACTTC

j_call: TRBJ1-2
cdr3_length: 16
clone_size: -
d_call: -
v_call: TRBV6-6
cdr3_aa: CASSYSVLPANYGYTF
cdr3_nt: TGTGCCAGCAGTTACTCGGTCCTACCAGCTAACTATGGCTACACCTTC

j_call: TRBJ2-7
cdr3_length: 17
clone_size: -
d_call: TRBD2
v_call: TRBV9
cdr3_aa: CASSPFGGVHPSYEQYF
cdr3_nt: TGTGCCAGCAGTCCTTTTGGGGGGGTCCACCCTAGCTACGAGCAGTACTTC

j_call: TRBJ1-6
cdr3_length: 11
clone_size: few
d_call: TRBD1
v_call: TRBV2
cdr3_aa: CASSDLDRDNF
cdr3_nt: TGTGCCAGCAGTGACCTAGACAGGGATAACTTT

j_call: TRBJ1-1
cdr3_length: 15
clone_size: -
d_call: -
v_call: TRBV5-4
cdr3_aa: CASSPSTGSFGEAFF
cdr3_nt: TGTGCCAGCAGCCCCAGTACAGGTTCCTTCGGTGAAGCTTTCTTT

j_call: TRBJ2-4
cdr3_length: 17
clone_size: -
d_call: -
v_call: TRBV12-2
cdr3_aa: CASRPDPPVRAKNIQYF
cdr3_nt: TGTGCAAGTCGCCCAGACCCCCCCGTAAGGGCCAAAAACATTCAGTACTTC

j_call: TRBJ2-1
cdr3_length: 14
clone_size: -
d_call: TRBD2
v_call: TRBV10-3
cdr3_aa: CAISGTSLNDEQFF
cdr3_nt: TGTGCCATCAGTGGGACTAGTTTAAACGATGAGCAGTTCTTC

j_call: TRBJ2-1
cdr3_length: 15
clone_size: -
d_call: TRBD2
v_call: TRBV4-1
cdr3_aa: CATARGLAGDNEQFF
cdr3_nt: TGCGCCACCGCGAGGGGACTAGCGGGGGACAATGAGCAGTTCTTC

j_call: TRBJ2-1
cdr3_length: 15
clone_size: -
d_call: TRBD2
v_call: TRBV7-9
cdr3_aa: CASSLTSGVYNEQFF
cdr3_nt: TGTGCCAGCAGCTTGACTAGCGGGGTCTACAATGAGCAGTTCTTC

j_call: TRBJ2-7
cdr3_length: 14
clone_size: -
d_call: TRBD1
v_call: TRBV4-1
cdr3_aa: CASSPGTGGYEQYF
cdr3_nt: TGCGCCAGCAGCCCCGGGACAGGGGGCTACGAGCAGTACTTC

j_call: TRBJ1-3
cdr3_length: 14
clone_size: -
d_call: -
v_call: TRBV27
cdr3_aa: CASGGRSSGNTIYF
cdr3_nt: TGTGCCAGCGGGGGACGGAGCTCTGGAAACACCATATATTTT

j_call: TRBJ2-3
cdr3_length: 14
clone_size: -
d_call: TRBD1
v_call: TRBV29-1
cdr3_aa: CSGTDRVRSDTQYF
cdr3_nt: TGCAGCGGTACGGACAGGGTTAGGTCAGATACGCAGTATTTT

j_call: TRBJ2-2
cdr3_length: 18
clone_size: -
d_call: TRBD1
v_call: TRBV7-7
cdr3_aa: CASSPLPGQTPNTGELFF
cdr3_nt: TGTGCCAGCAGCCCGCTCCCGGGACAGACTCCGAACACCGGGGAGCTGTTTTTT

j_call: TRBJ2-7
cdr3_length: 16
clone_size: -
d_call: TRBD2
v_call: TRBV7-9
cdr3_aa: CASQGLAGGPVYEQYF
cdr3_nt: TGTGCCAGCCAGGGACTAGCGGGAGGGCCCGTATACGAGCAGTACTTC

j_call: TRBJ1-1
cdr3_length: 15
clone_size: few
d_call: -
v_call: TRBV10-1
cdr3_aa: CASSRNRNRNTEAFF
cdr3_nt: TGCGCCAGCAGTAGAAACAGGAATCGAAACACTGAAGCTTTCTTT

j_call: TRBJ2-1
cdr3_length: 16
clone_size: -
d_call: -
v_call: TRBV7-9
cdr3_aa: CASSALTGSRYNEQFF
cdr3_nt: TGTGCCAGCAGCGCCTTAACCGGGAGTAGATACAATGAGCAGTTCTTC

j_call: TRBJ1-3
cdr3_length: 15
clone_size: once
d_call: -
v_call: TRBV7-6
cdr3_aa: CASSLVPTSGNTIYF
cdr3_nt: TGTGCCAGCAGCTTAGTACCGACCTCTGGAAACACCATATATTTT

j_call: TRBJ2-7
cdr3_length: 13
clone_size: once
d_call: TRBD1
v_call: TRBV13
cdr3_aa: CASRLDRGYEQYF
cdr3_nt: TGTGCCAGCCGTTTGGACAGGGGTTACGAGCAGTACTTC

j_call: TRBJ2-1
cdr3_length: 13
clone_size: -
d_call: TRBD2
v_call: TRBV27
cdr3_aa: CASSLAAYNEQFF
cdr3_nt: TGTGCCAGCAGCCTAGCGGCCTACAATGAGCAGTTCTTC

j_call: TRBJ2-1
cdr3_length: 14
clone_size: -
d_call: TRBD2
v_call: TRBV19
cdr3_aa: CASSWGLANNEQFF
cdr3_nt: TGTGCCAGTAGTTGGGGACTAGCGAACAATGAGCAGTTCTTC

j_call: TRBJ2-1
cdr3_length: 13
clone_size: -
d_call: -
v_call: TRBV11-3
cdr3_aa: CASSLVHPGEQFF
cdr3_nt: TGTGCCAGCAGCTTAGTACATCCAGGTGAGCAGTTCTTC

j_call: TRBJ1-6
cdr3_length: 14
clone_size: few
d_call: -
v_call: TRBV2
cdr3_aa: CASSETLSYSPLHF
cdr3_nt: TGTGCCAGCAGTGAAACCCTGTCTTATTCACCCCTCCACTTT

j_call: TRBJ2-1
cdr3_length: 19
clone_size: -
d_call: TRBD1
v_call: TRBV11-2
cdr3_aa: CASSSLQGAPQLSYNEQFF
cdr3_nt: TGTGCCAGCAGCTCCCTCCAGGGGGCCCCTCAACTTTCCTACAATGAGCAGTTCTTC

j_call: TRBJ2-1
cdr3_length: 16
clone_size: -
d_call: TRBD2
v_call: TRBV7-9
cdr3_aa: CASSPPLAGGPIEQFF
cdr3_nt: TGTGCCAGCAGCCCCCCCCTAGCGGGAGGGCCGATTGAGCAGTTCTTC

j_call: TRBJ2-1
cdr3_length: 16
clone_size: -
d_call: -
v_call: TRBV27
cdr3_aa: CASSLLLGRTGNEQFF
cdr3_nt: TGTGCCAGCAGCCTTCTTTTGGGTCGGACCGGGAATGAGCAGTTCTTC

j_call: TRBJ1-2
cdr3_length: 13
clone_size: -
d_call: -
v_call: TRBV10-3
cdr3_aa: CAISTTGSDGYTF
cdr3_nt: TGTGCCATCAGTACCACAGGTTCGGATGGCTACACCTTC

j_call: TRBJ1-2
cdr3_length: 18
clone_size: -
d_call: -
v_call: TRBV7-9
cdr3_aa: CASSPLEGQGRRNYGYTF
cdr3_nt: TGTGCCAGCAGCCCTCTCGAGGGGCAGGGAAGGCGGAACTATGGCTACACCTTC

j_call: TRBJ2-7
cdr3_length: 14
clone_size: -
d_call: TRBD1
v_call: TRBV11-2
cdr3_aa: CASSLGTGGYEQYF
cdr3_nt: TGTGCCAGCAGCTTAGGAACAGGGGGCTACGAGCAGTACTTC

j_call: TRBJ2-2
cdr3_length: 15
clone_size: -
d_call: -
v_call: TRBV9
cdr3_aa: CASSVDYLNTGELFF
cdr3_nt: TGTGCCAGCAGCGTAGATTACCTGAACACCGGGGAGCTGTTTTTT

j_call: TRBJ1-1
cdr3_length: 15
clone_size: few
d_call: -
v_call: TRBV19
cdr3_aa: CASIDRLNGNTEAFF
cdr3_nt: TGTGCCAGTATCGACAGGCTTAATGGGAACACTGAAGCTTTCTTT

j_call: TRBJ2-5
cdr3_length: 15
clone_size: -
d_call: -
v_call: TRBV5-6
cdr3_aa: CASSLAGALQETQYF
cdr3_nt: TGTGCCAGCAGCTTGGCAGGAGCACTCCAAGAGACCCAGTACTTC

j_call: TRBJ1-2
cdr3_length: 13
clone_size: -
d_call: -
v_call: TRBV25-1
cdr3_aa: CASSEGDKHGYTF
cdr3_nt: TGTGCCAGCAGCGAAGGGGATAAACATGGCTACACCTTC

j_call: TRBJ1-3
cdr3_length: 16
clone_size: -
d_call: TRBD1
v_call: TRBV7-9
cdr3_aa: CASSLLTTGPGNTIYF
cdr3_nt: TGTGCCAGCAGCTTACTCACGACAGGGCCTGGAAACACCATATATTTT

j_call: TRBJ2-7
cdr3_length: 16
clone_size: -
d_call: TRBD1
v_call: TRBV5-6
cdr3_aa: CASSGGLGGSAGEQYF
cdr3_nt: TGTGCCAGCAGCGGCGGTTTAGGGGGCTCGGCGGGCGAGCAGTACTTC

j_call: TRBJ2-2
cdr3_length: 15
clone_size: -
d_call: TRBD2
v_call: TRBV27
cdr3_aa: CASGSSGGRDGELFF
cdr3_nt: TGTGCCAGCGGTTCTAGCGGGGGGCGGGACGGGGAGCTGTTTTTT

j_call: TRBJ2-3
cdr3_length: 14
clone_size: -
d_call: -
v_call: TRBV6-5
cdr3_aa: CAHPRAVNTDTQYF
cdr3_nt: TGTGCCCACCCCCGGGCCGTAAACACAGATACGCAGTATTTT

j_call: TRBJ2-3
cdr3_length: 15
clone_size: -
d_call: -
v_call: TRBV5-1
cdr3_aa: CASSSGPMMTDTQYF
cdr3_nt: TGCGCCAGCAGCTCGGGACCTATGATGACAGATACGCAGTATTTT

j_call: TRBJ1-2
cdr3_length: 14
clone_size: -
d_call: TRBD1
v_call: TRBV6-5
cdr3_aa: CASRPRDSYYGYTF
cdr3_nt: TGTGCCAGCAGACCCCGGGACAGCTACTATGGCTACACCTTC

j_call: TRBJ2-5
cdr3_length: 16
clone_size: once
d_call: TRBD1
v_call: TRBV25-1
cdr3_aa: CASSPRQGWYQETQYF
cdr3_nt: TGTGCCAGCAGTCCCCGACAGGGGTGGTATCAAGAGACCCAGTACTTC